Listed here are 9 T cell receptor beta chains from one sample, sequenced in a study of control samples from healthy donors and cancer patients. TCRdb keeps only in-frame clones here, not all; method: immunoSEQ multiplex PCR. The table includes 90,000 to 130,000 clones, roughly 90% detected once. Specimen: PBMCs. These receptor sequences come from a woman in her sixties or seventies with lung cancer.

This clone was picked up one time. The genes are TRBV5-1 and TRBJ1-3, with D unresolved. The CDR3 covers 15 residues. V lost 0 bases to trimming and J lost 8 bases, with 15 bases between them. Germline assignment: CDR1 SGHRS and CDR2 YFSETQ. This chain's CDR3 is CASSLEGNGGDTIYF. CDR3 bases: TGCGCCAGCAGCTTGGAAGGTAATGGCGGAGACACCATATATTTT. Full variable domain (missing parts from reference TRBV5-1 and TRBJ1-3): KAGVTQTPRYLIKTRGQQVTLSCSPISGHRSVSWYQQTPGQGLQFLFEYFSETQRNKGNFPGRFSGRQFSNSRSEMNVSTLELGDSALYLCASSLEGNGGDTIYFGEGSWLTVV.

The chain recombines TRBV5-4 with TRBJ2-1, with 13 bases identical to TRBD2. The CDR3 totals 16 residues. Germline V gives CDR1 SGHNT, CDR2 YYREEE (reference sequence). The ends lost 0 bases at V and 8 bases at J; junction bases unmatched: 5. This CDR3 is CASSLGGLAGLYEQFF. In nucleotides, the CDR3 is TGTGCCAGCAGCTTGGGGGGACTAGCGGGATTGTATGAGCAGTTCTTC.

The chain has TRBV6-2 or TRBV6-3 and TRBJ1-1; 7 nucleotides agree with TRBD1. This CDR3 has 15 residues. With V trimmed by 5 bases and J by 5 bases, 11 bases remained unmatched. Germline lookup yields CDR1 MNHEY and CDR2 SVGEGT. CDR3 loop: CASSPPRQGRTEAFF. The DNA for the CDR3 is TGTGCCAGCAGTCCCCCTAGACAGGGAAGGACTGAAGCTTTCTTT.

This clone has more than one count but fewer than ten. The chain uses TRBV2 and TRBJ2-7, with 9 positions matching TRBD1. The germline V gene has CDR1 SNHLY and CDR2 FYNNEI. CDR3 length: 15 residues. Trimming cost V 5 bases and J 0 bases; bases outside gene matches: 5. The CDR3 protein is CASSPDRGNSYEQYF. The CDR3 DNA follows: TGTGCCAGCAGTCCGGACAGGGGAAACTCCTACGAGCAGTACTTC. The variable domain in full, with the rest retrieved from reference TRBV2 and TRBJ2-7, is EPEVTQTPSHQVTQMGQEVILRCVPISNHLYFYWYRQILGQKVEFLVSFYNNEISEKSEIFDDQFSVERPDGSNFTLKIRSTKLEDSAMYFCASSPDRGNSYEQYFGPGTRLTVT.

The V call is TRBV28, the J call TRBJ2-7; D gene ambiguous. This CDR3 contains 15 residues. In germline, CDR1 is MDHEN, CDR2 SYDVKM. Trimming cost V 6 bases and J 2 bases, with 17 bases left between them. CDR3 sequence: CASSSSRVLPYEQYF. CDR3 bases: TGTGCCAGCAGCTCGAGCCGTGTATTACCCTACGAGCAGTACTTC.

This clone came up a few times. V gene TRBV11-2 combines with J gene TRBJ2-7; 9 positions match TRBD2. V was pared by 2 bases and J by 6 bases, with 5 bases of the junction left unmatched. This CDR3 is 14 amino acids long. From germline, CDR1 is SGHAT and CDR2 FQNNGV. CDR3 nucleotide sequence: TGTGCCAGCAGCTTACCGGGACTAGCCCTCGAGCAGTACTTC. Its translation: CASSLPGLALEQYF. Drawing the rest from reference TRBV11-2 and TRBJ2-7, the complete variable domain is EAGVAQSPRYKIIEKRQSVAFWCNPISGHATLYWYQQILGQGPKLLIQFQNNGVVDDSQLPKDRFSAERLKGVDSTLKIQPAKLEDSAVYLCASSLPGLALEQYFGPGTRLTVT.

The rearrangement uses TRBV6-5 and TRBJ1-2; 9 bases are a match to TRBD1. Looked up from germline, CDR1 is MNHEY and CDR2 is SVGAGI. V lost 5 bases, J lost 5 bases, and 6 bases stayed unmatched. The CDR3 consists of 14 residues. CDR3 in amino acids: CASSRTGDFYGYTF. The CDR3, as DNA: TGTGCCAGCAGTCGGACAGGGGACTTTTATGGCTACACCTTC.

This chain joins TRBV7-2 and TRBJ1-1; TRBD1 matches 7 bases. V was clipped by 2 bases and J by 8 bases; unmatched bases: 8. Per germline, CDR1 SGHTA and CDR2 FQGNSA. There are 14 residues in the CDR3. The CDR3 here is CASSLHGTDSEAFF. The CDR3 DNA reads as TGTGCCAGCAGCTTACACGGGACAGACAGCGAAGCTTTCTTT.

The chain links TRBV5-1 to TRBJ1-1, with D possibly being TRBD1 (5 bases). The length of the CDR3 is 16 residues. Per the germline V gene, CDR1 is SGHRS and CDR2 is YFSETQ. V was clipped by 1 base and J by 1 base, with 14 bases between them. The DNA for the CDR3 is TGCGCCAGCAGCTTGTTGATGCAGGGCCAGAACACTGAAGCTTTCTTT. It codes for CASSLLMQGQNTEAFF.